These 28 T cell receptor beta chains came from one sample sequenced in a study of blood T cell repertoires in COVID-19. The protocol was immunoSEQ multiplex PCR, while the TCRdb copy is restricted to in-frame clones and leaves out a portion. This sample has roughly 420,000 clones, with 88% found just once. Sequenced input: PBMCs or T cells enriched from blood (not recorded which). These receptors all stem from a woman aged 30 to 39 with acute COVID-19.

This clone was detected only a few times. Different DNA sequences within this sample yield the same CDR3. The V and J genes are TRBV18 and TRBJ2-5, with 7 bases aligning to TRBD2. V lost 0 bases to trimming and J lost 2 bases; unmatched junction nucleotides: 0. Germline V gene lookup returns CDR1 KGHSH and CDR2 LQKENI. CDR3 length: 14 amino acids. CDR3 sequence reads: CASSPPRGQETQYF. CDR3 DNA: TGTGCCAGCTCACCACCGCGGGGGCAAGAGACCCAGTACTTC.

The chain employs TRBV21-1 and TRBJ1-2; the table gives TRBD1 as D, unverified against the DNA. TRBV21-1 is described as a pseudogene. The CDR3 consists of 14 residues. The CDR3 DNA follows: TGTGCCAGCGGGAACAGGGGGTACAACTATGGCTACACCTTC. This gives the protein CASGNRGYNYGYTF.

The CDR3 protein is CASSQERAGTGVLDTQYF. The CDR3 DNA reads as TGTGCCAGCAGCCAAGAACGAGCCGGGACAGGGGTATTAGATACGCAGTATTTT. The chain carries TRBV3-1 (or the pseudogene TRBV3-2) and TRBJ2-3, with TRBD1 matching over 10 bases. J lost 5 bases, V lost 0 bases, and 11 bases had no gene match. Germline V lookup: CDR1 LGHDT, CDR2 YNNKEL (reference sequence). This CDR3 has 18 amino acids.

V gene TRBV5-1 combines with J gene TRBJ1-4; 7 nucleotides line up with TRBD1. The CDR3 is made up of 16 amino acids. Trimming cost V 3 bases and J 0 bases; bases outside gene matches: 5. CDR1 is SGHRS and CDR2 is YFSETQ in the germline V gene. For the CDR3, the DNA is TGCGCCAGCAGCTGGAGACAGGGTACAACTAATGAAAAACTGTTTTTT. Translated, it gives CASSWRQGTTNEKLFF.

V usage is TRBV11-3 and J usage is TRBJ2-7, with unresolved D. V was shortened by 0 bases and J by 3 bases, with 15 bases between the two germline ends. CDR1 SGHNT and CDR2 YENEEA come from the germline V gene. CDR3 size: 16 residues. For the CDR3, the DNA is TGTGCCAGCAGCTTAGATTTGAGCGACCGAAACTACGAGCAGTACTTC. As protein: CASSLDLSDRNYEQYF.

The V and J genes are TRBV12-5 and TRBJ1-1; 8 nucleotides agree with TRBD1. This CDR3 is 15 amino acids long. Germline-derived CDR1 and CDR2 are LGHNT and FRNRAP. Losses at the gene ends were 6 bases for V and 0 bases for J; bases not matched to a gene: 6. CDR3: CASGPGQGLNTEAFF. The DNA for the CDR3 is TGTGCTAGTGGCCCCGGACAGGGTTTGAACACTGAAGCTTTCTTT.

The chain carries TRBV2 and TRBJ2-1, with 9 bases fitting TRBD2. V was pared by 6 bases and J by 0 bases, with 9 bases of the junction left unmatched. From germline, CDR1 is SNHLY and CDR2 FYNNEI. The CDR3 extends over 17 amino acids. In nucleotides, the CDR3 is TGTGCCAGCAGGGACCACCTTAGCGGGGGCTCCTACAATGAGCAGTTCTTC. This gives the protein CASRDHLSGGSYNEQFF.

The V and J genes are TRBV19 and TRBJ1-2; the D is unclear. Germline CDR1 and CDR2: LNHDA and SQIVND (reference sequence). V was pared by 8 bases and J by 0 bases, with 7 bases between. CDR3 length: 12 amino acids. CDR3 in DNA: TGTGCCAGTGCAACACCTAACTATGGCTACACCTTC. It yields the protein CASATPNYGYTF.

This chain connects TRBV11-2 to TRBJ2-5, with D possibly TRBD2 on 6 matching bases. V lost 5 bases to trimming and J lost 2 bases, with 15 bases between them. The CDR3 runs to 15 residues. Germline CDR1 reads SGHAT; CDR2 reads FQNNGV. CDR3 sequence (DNA): TGTGCCAGCAGCCGGACTGACGGGAGTCAAGAGACCCAGTACTTC. Its protein product is CASSRTDGSQETQYF.

The V call is TRBV24-1, the J call TRBJ1-4; D may be TRBD1 (5 bases). From germline, CDR1 is KGHDR and CDR2 SFDVKD. V lost 2 bases, J lost 0 bases, and 9 bases lay in between. CDR3 length equals 16 residues. CDR3: CATSDSRQPTNEKLFF. Here the CDR3 DNA reads TGTGCCACCAGTGATTCGAGACAGCCAACTAATGAAAAACTGTTTTTT.

This chain connects TRBV10-1 to TRBJ2-7; TRBD2 matches 7 bases. The CDR3 spans 15 residues. Germline V gives CDR1 WNHNN, CDR2 SYGVQD (reference sequence). The V and J ends lost 0 bases and 0 bases, in that order; junction bases with no gene match: 2. The CDR3 region is CASSESGGTSYEQYF. CDR3 coding DNA: TGCGCCAGCAGTGAGTCCGGGGGGACCTCCTACGAGCAGTACTTC.

The J gene is TRBJ2-7, the V gene TRBV10-1; possibly TRBD1 for D (6 bases). V lost 0 bases to trimming and J lost 3 bases, with 12 bases between them. The CDR3 extends over 15 amino acids. The germline V gene has CDR1 WNHNN and CDR2 SYGVQD (reference sequence). This CDR3 is CASSESGQLRYEQYF. CDR3 bases: TGCGCCAGCAGTGAGTCGGGACAACTGCGCTACGAGCAGTACTTC.

The chain recombines TRBV3-1 (or the pseudogene TRBV3-2) with TRBJ2-7, with 10 bases aligning to TRBD2. Trimming cost V 6 bases and J 4 bases; bases outside gene matches: 0. CDR1 and CDR2 from the germline V gene are LGHDT and YNNKEL (reference sequence). This CDR3 is built from 12 residues. CDR3 nucleotide sequence: TGTGCCAGCAGGACTAGCGGGTACGAGCAGTACTTC. Amino acid sequence: CASRTSGYEQYF.

The rearrangement links TRBV5-1 to TRBJ1-4; D gene unclear. Germline V gene lookup returns CDR1 SGHRS and CDR2 YFSETQ. The V gene lost 0 bases and the J gene lost 11 bases, with 14 bases spanning the gap. The length of the CDR3 is 14 residues. The CDR3 region has the DNA TGCGCCAGCAGCTTGGCAGTCGGGGTGGGGAAACTGTTTTTT. It translates to CASSLAVGVGKLFF.

J is TRBJ1-2 and V is TRBV7-9, with 12 bases matching TRBD1. This CDR3 region has 15 residues. CDR1 and CDR2 (germline): SEHNR, FQNEAQ (reference sequence). V shed 5 bases, J shed 7 bases, and the junction held 8 bases outside the gene matches. DNA for the CDR3: TGTGCCAGCAGCCGTCCCGGGACAGGGGGCTCTGGCTACACCTTC. It is translated as CASSRPGTGGSGYTF.

This chain links TRBV14 with TRBJ1-1; D is uncertain. Looked up from germline, CDR1 is SGHDN and CDR2 is FVKESK. The CDR3 runs to 15 residues. V was shortened by 5 bases and J by 4 bases, with 17 bases between the two germline ends. The CDR3 here is CASSKDRVVATEAFF. As DNA, the CDR3 is TGTGCCAGCAGCAAGGATCGGGTAGTCGCCACTGAAGCTTTCTTT.

This clone was seen more than once but under ten times. The chain combines TRBV6-1 with TRBJ1-3, with D perhaps TRBD1 (5 bases). V lost 0 bases, J lost 4 bases, and 19 bases lay in between. CDR1 MNHNS and CDR2 SASEGT come from the germline V gene. The CDR3 covers 18 residues. The DNA of the CDR3 is TGTGCCAGCAGTGAAGCCCAGCGTTGGGCAGGGCTGGGAAACACCATATATTTT. Protein product: CASSEAQRWAGLGNTIYF.

The V call is TRBV2, the J call TRBJ1-1, with D perhaps matching TRBD1 (5 bases). Trimming left V 1 base short and J 11 bases short, with 20 bases between. CDR1 and CDR2 from the germline V gene are SNHLY and FYNNEI. The CDR3 spans 15 residues. The CDR3 reads CASSEVGRALVEAFF. The CDR3 DNA reads TGTGCCAGCAGTGAAGTCGGCAGGGCCTTAGTGGAGGCTTTCTTT. Combining the CDR3 with reference TRBV2 and TRBJ1-1 gives the whole variable domain EPEVTQTPSHQVTQMGQEVILRCVPISNHLYFYWYRQILGQKVEFLVSFYNNEISEKSEIFDDQFSVERPDGSNFTLKIRSTKLEDSAMYFCASSEVGRALVEAFFGQGTRLTVV.

This clone was picked up a small number of times. The chain is built from TRBV27 and TRBJ2-7, with TRBD1 as a possible D gene (5 bases). Trimming pared 2 bases from V and 5 bases from J, leaving 16 bases between. Germline lookup yields CDR1 MNHEY and CDR2 SMNVEV (reference sequence). This CDR3 has 15 amino acids. The CDR3 loop reads CASSLTGQGEHEQYF. Written as DNA, the CDR3 is TGTGCCAGCAGTTTAACGGGTCAGGGTGAACACGAGCAGTACTTC.

The CDR3, as DNA: TGTGCCAGCAGTTGGACAGGGGGCAGCTCCTATAATTCACCCCTCCACTTT. Its translation: CASSWTGGSSYNSPLHF. The genes are TRBV6-2 or TRBV6-3 and TRBJ1-6, with 11 nucleotides matching TRBD1. Per the germline V gene, CDR1 is MNHEY and CDR2 is SVGEGT. J gave up 0 bases and V 4 bases, and 2 bases lay outside the gene matches. The CDR3 consists of 17 residues.

This clone was detected only once. The V call is TRBV27, the J call TRBJ1-6; a possible D gene is TRBD1 (5 bases). Trimming stripped 2 bases from V and 0 bases from J, with 5 bases between. The CDR3 is 15 amino acids. Per the germline V gene, CDR1 is MNHEY and CDR2 is SMNVEV (reference sequence). The DNA for the CDR3 is TGTGCCAGCAGTTTACAGGGCTCCTATAATTCACCCCTCCACTTT. Translation: CASSLQGSYNSPLHF.

The genes are TRBV5-1 and TRBJ1-5; the match to TRBD1 covers 7 bases. J was trimmed by 5 bases and V by 4 bases; bases with no gene match: 6. Germline values: CDR1 SGHRS, CDR2 YFSETQ. There are 14 residues in the CDR3. In DNA, the CDR3 is TGCGCCAGCAGCCCGGACAGGAGGGATCAGCCCCAGCATTTT. It codes for CASSPDRRDQPQHF.

The genes are TRBV3-1 (or the pseudogene TRBV3-2) and TRBJ1-4; no clear D gene. The germline V gene has CDR1 LGHDT and CDR2 YNNKEL (reference sequence). The CDR3 sequence is 16 residues long. V gave up 4 bases and J gave up 7 bases, with 19 bases separating them. DNA of the CDR3: TGTGCCAGCAGCCGACGGGATAGCGGGTACGGTGAAAAACTGTTTTTT. Its protein is CASSRRDSGYGEKLFF.

The V call is TRBV18, the J call TRBJ1-1; D is ambiguous. Deletions cut 10 bases from V and 4 bases from J, with 16 bases between. The germline CDR1 and CDR2 sequences are KGHSH and LQKENI. The CDR3 has 13 amino acids. CDR3 nucleotides: TGTGCCACCTCCGGAGAGGTGGGCACTGAAGCTTTCTTT. Translating it yields CATSGEVGTEAFF.

As for this clone: A junction end diverges from the germline sequence, so it may reflect a read error. The J gene is TRBJ1-1, the V gene TRBV25-1; D unclear. Germline values: CDR1 MGHDK, CDR2 SYGVNS. The CDR3 covers 13 residues. The DNA of the CDR3 is TGCGCCAGCAGTGAATTCACGGGCACTGAAGCTTTCTTT. It yields the protein CASSEFTGTEAFF.

CDR3 DNA sequence: TGTGCCAGCAGCTTGGATCCGGGGGGGAACTATGGCTACACCTTC. It yields the protein CASSLDPGGNYGYTF. The chain uses TRBV5-5 and TRBJ1-2; a possible D gene is TRBD1 (5 bases). The CDR3 spans 15 residues. The ends were cut back, 0 bases at V and 2 bases at J, with 11 bases in the middle. Germline-derived CDR1 and CDR2 are SGHKS and YYEKEE (reference sequence).

The chain has TRBV6-5 and TRBJ1-2, with D uncertain. The CDR3 is 13 amino acids. The V end was cut by 2 bases, the J end by 4 bases, with 8 bases between. CDR1 MNHEY and CDR2 SVGAGI come from the germline V gene. CDR3 loop: CASSYGQSYGYTF. DNA of the CDR3: TGTGCCAGCAGTTACGGTCAGTCCTATGGCTACACCTTC.

This clone was detected once. The chain combines TRBV6-5 with TRBJ1-1, with 7 bases that match TRBD1. The V gene's germline CDR1 is MNHEY and CDR2 SVGAGI. The CDR3 totals 11 residues. Losses at the gene ends were 7 bases for V and 8 bases for J; bases not matched to a gene: 4. The CDR3 bases are TGTGCCAGCATCAGGGACAGAGAAGCTTTCTTT. Its translation: CASIRDREAFF.